This TCR beta chain was identified during a study of blood T cell repertoires in COVID-19. Whole-study context: PBMCs, B-cell-depleted T cells, or T cells provided the cDNA or gDNA that made up the material.

Profiled with immunoSEQ multiplex PCR; TCRdb holds only in-frame clones, not every one. This table holds fewer than 250,000 clones, around nine tenths found once. The CDR3 totals 13 residues. Germline V lookup: CDR1 SGHVS, CDR2 FNYEAQ. Trimming stripped 5 bases from V and 6 bases from J, with 13 bases between. The sample comprised peripheral blood. The J gene is TRBJ1-1, the V gene TRBV7-6; possibly TRBD1 for D (6 bases). The clonotype was recovered from a man aged 40-50 years with acute or convalescent COVID-19. CDR3 loop: CASSNRDFAEAFF. The CDR3 coding sequence is TGTGCCAGCAGCAACAGGGATTTCGCTGAAGCTTTCTTT.